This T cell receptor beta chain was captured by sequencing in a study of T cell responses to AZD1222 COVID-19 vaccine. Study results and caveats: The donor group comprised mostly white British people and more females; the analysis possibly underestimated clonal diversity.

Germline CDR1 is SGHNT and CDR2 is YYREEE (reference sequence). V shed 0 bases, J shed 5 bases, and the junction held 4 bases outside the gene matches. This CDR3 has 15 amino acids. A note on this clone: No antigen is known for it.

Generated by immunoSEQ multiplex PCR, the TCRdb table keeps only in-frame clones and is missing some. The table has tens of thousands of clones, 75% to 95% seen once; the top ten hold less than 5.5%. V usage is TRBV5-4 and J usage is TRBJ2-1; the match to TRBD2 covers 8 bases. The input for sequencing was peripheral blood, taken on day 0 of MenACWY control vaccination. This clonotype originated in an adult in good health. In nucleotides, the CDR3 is TGTGCCAGCAGCTTGGTCGGGCGGGGGGACAATGAGCAGTTCTTC. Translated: CASSLVGRGDNEQFF.